This TCR beta chain was captured by sequencing in a study of chemoradiotherapy in HPV16-positive cancers. This CDR3 has 15 residues. Per germline, CDR1 SGHVS and CDR2 FNYEAQ. Trimming pared 3 bases from V and 1 base from J, leaving 12 bases between. Method: immunoSEQ multiplex PCR; TCRdb's copy keeps in-frame clones and lacks some. This table holds under 6,000 clones, over 60% found once. Whole-study findings and limits: Candidate HPV-specific clones and E7-related TCR motifs grew in tumor during treatment.

As regards this clone: Its antigen is undetermined.

The TCR originated in a human donor with HPV-associated anogenital cancer. This specimen was taken from a patient who underwent chemoradiotherapy. The J gene is TRBJ1-1, the V gene TRBV7-6, with unresolved D. The DNA for the CDR3 is TGTGCCAGCAGCTTTGAGCGTGTGGGGAACACTGAAGCTTTCTTT. It translates to CASSFERVGNTEAFF.